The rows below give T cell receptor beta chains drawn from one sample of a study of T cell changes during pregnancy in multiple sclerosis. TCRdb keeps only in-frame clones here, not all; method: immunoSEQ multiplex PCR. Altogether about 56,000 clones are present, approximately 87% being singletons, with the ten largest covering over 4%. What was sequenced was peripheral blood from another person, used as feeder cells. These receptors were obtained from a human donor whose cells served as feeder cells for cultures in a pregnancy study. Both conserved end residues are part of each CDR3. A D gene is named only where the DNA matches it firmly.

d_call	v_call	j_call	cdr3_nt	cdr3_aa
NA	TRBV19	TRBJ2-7	TGTGCCAGTAGTAAAGGCCGGGACAAAGACTACGAGCAGTACTTC	CASSKGRDKDYEQYF
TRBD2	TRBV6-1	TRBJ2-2	TGTGCCAGCAGTGAATTGGCGGGGGTGGCCGGGGAGCTGTTTTTT	CASSELAGVAGELFF
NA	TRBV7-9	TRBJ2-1	TGTGCCAGCAGCTTAGGAGTGTTCGGGGTTCTCGATGAGCAGTTCTTC	CASSLGVFGVLDEQFF
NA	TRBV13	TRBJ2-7	TGTGCCAGCAGCGCGACGACTATTGCCTACGAGCAGTACTTC	CASSATTIAYEQYF
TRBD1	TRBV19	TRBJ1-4	TGTGCCAGTAGCACACAGGGGGTAACTAATGAAAAACTGTTTTTT	CASSTQGVTNEKLFF
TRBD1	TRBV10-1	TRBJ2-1	TGCGCCAGCAGTGATAAGGACAGGGGTCCCTACAATGAGCAGTTCTTC	CASSDKDRGPYNEQFF
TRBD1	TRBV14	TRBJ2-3	TGTGCCAGCAGCCAAGGTACAGGGGAAACAGATACGCAGTATTTT	CASSQGTGETDTQYF
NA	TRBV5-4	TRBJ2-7	TGTGCCAGCAGCTTTCCGGGGGCAGTCCGCCACGAGCAGTACTTC	CASSFPGAVRHEQYF
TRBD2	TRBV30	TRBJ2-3	TGTGCCTGGAGTCTAGCGGGAGGGGGGACAGATACGCAGTATTTT	CAWSLAGGGTDTQYF
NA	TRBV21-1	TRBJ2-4	TGTGCCAGCAGCAAAGGGCGGATCACCATAGCCAAAAACATTCAGTACTTC	CASSKGRITIAKNIQYF
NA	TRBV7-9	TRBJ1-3	TGTGCCAGCAGCTTACTGGGAACTGGAAACACCATATATTTT	CASSLLGTGNTIYF
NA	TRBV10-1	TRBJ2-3	TGCGCCAGCAGCGATGGCAGCGCAGGGAAGACAGATACGCAGTATTTT	CASSDGSAGKTDTQYF
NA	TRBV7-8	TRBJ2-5	TGTGCCAGCAGCCAGGGGGGGTTCCGGGAGACCCAGTACTTC	CASSQGGFRETQYF
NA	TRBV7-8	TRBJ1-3	TGTGCCAGCAGCTTTCGGGGGGGTGGAAACACCATATATTTT	CASSFRGGGNTIYF
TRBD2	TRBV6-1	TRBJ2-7	TGTGCCAGCAGTCTAGAAGCGGGGGGCAACTACGAGCAGTACTTC	CASSLEAGGNYEQYF